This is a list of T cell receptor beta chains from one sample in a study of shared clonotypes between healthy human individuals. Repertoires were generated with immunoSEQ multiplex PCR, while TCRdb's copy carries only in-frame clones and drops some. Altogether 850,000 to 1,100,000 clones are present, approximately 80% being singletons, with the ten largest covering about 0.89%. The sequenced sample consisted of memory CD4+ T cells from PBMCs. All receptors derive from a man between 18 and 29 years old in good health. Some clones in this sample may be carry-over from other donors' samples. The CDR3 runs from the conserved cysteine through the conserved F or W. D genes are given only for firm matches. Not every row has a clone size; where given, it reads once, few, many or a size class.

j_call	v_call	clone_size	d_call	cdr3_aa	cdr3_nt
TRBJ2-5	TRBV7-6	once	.	CASSPGHQETQYF	TGTGCCAGCAGCCCGGGACACCAAGAGACCCAGTACTTC
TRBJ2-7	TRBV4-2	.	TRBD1	CASSQRSPPGQGAFRSYEQYF	TGTGCCAGCAGCCAGAGAAGCCCCCCGGGACAGGGGGCATTTCGATCCTACGAGCAGTACTTC
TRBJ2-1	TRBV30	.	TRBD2	CAWSTLAGAGNEQFF	TGTGCCTGGAGTACCTTAGCGGGAGCCGGGAATGAGCAGTTCTTC
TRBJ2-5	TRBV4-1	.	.	CASSQVITVVETQYF	TGCGCCAGCAGCCAAGTCATTACGGTGGTCGAGACCCAGTACTTC
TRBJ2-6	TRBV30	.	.	CACYGGSGANVLTF	TGTGCCTGTTATGGGGGCTCTGGGGCCAACGTCCTGACTTTC
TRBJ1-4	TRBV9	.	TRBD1	CASSVDRGGEKLFF	TGTGCCAGCAGCGTGGACAGGGGAGGCGAAAAACTGTTTTTT
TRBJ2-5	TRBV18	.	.	CASSSETQYF	TGTGCCAGCTCAAGTGAGACCCAGTACTTC
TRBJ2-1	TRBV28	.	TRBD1	CASSFRPGQGKTYNEQFF	TGTGCCAGCAGTTTCCGGCCTGGACAGGGAAAAACCTACAATGAGCAGTTCTTC
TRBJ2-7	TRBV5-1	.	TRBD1	CASSLGGTGGSYEQYF	TGCGCCAGCAGCTTGGGAGGGACAGGGGGTTCCTACGAGCAGTACTTC
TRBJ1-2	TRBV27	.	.	CATSGGRLYGYTF	TGTGCCACCTCAGGCGGGCGGTTGTATGGCTACACCTTC
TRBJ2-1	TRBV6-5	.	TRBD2	CASSYSLDGLAELF	TGTGCCAGCAGTTACTCCCTCGACGGACTAGCTGAGCTCTTC
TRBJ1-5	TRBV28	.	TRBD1	CASSPTGTVNQPQHF	TGTGCCAGCAGCCCCACCGGGACAGTAAATCAGCCCCAGCATTTT
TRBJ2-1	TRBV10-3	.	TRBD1	CAISTRDRDNEQFF	TGTGCCATCAGCACCCGGGACAGGGACAATGAGCAGTTCTTC
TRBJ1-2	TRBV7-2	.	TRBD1	CASSQRRDSYGYTF	TGTGCCAGCAGCCAACGGAGGGACAGCTATGGCTACACCTTC
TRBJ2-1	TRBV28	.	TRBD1	CASSGTGFANSYNEQFF	TGTGCCAGCAGCGGGACAGGGTTTGCAAACTCCTACAATGAGCAGTTCTTC
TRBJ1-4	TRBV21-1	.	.	CASRRQGGCEKLFF	TGTGCCAGCAGACGACAGGGTGGTTGTGAAAAACTGTTTTTT
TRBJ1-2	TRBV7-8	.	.	CASSVDSSYGYTF	TGTGCCAGCAGCGTGGACAGCTCCTATGGCTACACCTTC
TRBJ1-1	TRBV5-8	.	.	CASRRSANTEAFF	TGTGCCAGCAGGAGGTCTGCTAACACTGAAGCTTTCTTT
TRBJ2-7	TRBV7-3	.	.	CASSPKGAYEQYF	TGTGCCAGCAGCCCCAAGGGCGCCTACGAGCAGTACTTC
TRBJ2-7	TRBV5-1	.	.	CASSLGPAYEQYF	TGCGCCAGCAGCTTGGGGCCGGCCTACGAGCAGTACTTC
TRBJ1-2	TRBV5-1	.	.	CASSLDVINYGYTF	TGCGCCAGCAGCTTGGACGTTATTAACTATGGCTACACCTTC
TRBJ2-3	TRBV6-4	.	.	CASSDRGNTDTQYF	TGTGCCAGCAGTGACCGCGGGAACACAGATACGCAGTATTTT
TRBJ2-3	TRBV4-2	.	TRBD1	CASRDRARTDTQYF	TGTGCCAGCAGAGACAGGGCGAGGACAGATACGCAGTATTTT
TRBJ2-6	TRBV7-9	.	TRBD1	CAGQPQAGANVLTF	TGTGCGGGACAGCCCCAAGCTGGGGCCAACGTCCTGACTTTC
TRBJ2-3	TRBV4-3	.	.	CASSRTGTDTQYF	TGCGCCAGCAGCCGAACAGGGACAGATACGCAGTATTTT